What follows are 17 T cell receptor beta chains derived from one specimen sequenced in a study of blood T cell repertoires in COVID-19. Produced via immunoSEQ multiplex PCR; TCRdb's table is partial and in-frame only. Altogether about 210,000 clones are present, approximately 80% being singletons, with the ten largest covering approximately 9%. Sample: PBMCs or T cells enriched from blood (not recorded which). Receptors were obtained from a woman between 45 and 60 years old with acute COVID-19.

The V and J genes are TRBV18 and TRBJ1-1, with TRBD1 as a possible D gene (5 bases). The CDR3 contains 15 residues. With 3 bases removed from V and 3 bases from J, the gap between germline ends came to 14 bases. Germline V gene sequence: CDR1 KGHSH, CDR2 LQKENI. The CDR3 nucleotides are TGTGCCAGCTCACCCGCGGGGCTCTTGGACACTGAAGCTTTCTTT. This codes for CASSPAGLLDTEAFF.

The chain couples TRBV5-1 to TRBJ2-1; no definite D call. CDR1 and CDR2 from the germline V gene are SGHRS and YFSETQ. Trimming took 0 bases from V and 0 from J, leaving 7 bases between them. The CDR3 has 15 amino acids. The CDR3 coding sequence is TGCGCCAGCAGCTTGGCCTTGGCCTCCTACAATGAGCAGTTCTTC. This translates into CASSLALASYNEQFF.

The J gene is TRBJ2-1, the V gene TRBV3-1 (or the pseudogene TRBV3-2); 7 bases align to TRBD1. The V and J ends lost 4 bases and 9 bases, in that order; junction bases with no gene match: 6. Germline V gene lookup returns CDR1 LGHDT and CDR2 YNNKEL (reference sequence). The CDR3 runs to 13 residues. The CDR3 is CASSRRGQLEQFF. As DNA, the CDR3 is TGTGCCAGCAGCCGACGGGGACAGCTTGAGCAGTTCTTC.

The CDR3 protein is CASRSSGGTSYEQYF. The CDR3 DNA reads TGTGCCAGCAGGTCCAGCGGGGGAACCTCCTACGAGCAGTACTTC. This chain links TRBV7-2 with TRBJ2-7, with 8 positions matching TRBD2. This CDR3 contains 15 residues. J lost 0 bases, V lost 6 bases, and 7 bases had no gene match. Germline-derived CDR1 and CDR2 are SGHTA and FQGNSA.

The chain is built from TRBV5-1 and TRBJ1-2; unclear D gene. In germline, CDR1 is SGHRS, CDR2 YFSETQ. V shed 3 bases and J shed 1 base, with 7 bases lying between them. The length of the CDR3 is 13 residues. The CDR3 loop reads CASSSENNYGYTF. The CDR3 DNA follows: TGCGCCAGCAGCTCTGAGAATAACTATGGCTACACCTTC.

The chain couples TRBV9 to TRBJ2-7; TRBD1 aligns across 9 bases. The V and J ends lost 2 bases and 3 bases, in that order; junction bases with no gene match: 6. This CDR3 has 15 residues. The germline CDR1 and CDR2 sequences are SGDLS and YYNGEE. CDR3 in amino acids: CASSVHGTGIYEQYF. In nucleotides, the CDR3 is TGTGCCAGCAGCGTGCACGGGACAGGGATCTACGAGCAGTACTTC.

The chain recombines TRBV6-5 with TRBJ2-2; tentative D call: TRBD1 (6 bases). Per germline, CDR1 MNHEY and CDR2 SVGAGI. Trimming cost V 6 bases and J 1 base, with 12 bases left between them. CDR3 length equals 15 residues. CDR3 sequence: CASRSLDRNTGELFF. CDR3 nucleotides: TGTGCCAGCAGGAGCCTGGACAGGAACACCGGGGAGCTGTTTTTT.

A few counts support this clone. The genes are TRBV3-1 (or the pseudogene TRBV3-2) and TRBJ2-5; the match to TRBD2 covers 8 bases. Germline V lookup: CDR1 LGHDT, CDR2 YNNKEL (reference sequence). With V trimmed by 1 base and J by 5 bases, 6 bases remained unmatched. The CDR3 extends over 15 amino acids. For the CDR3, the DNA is TGTGCCAGCAGCCAAGGGGCTAGCGGGTTTGAGACCCAGTACTTC. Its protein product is CASSQGASGFETQYF.

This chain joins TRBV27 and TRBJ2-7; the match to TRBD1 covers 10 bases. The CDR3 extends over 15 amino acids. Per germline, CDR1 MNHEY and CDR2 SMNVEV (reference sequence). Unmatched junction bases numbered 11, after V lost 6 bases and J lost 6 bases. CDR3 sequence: CASRPGTGVLGEQYF. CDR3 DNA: TGTGCCAGCAGGCCTGGGACAGGGGTACTAGGCGAGCAGTACTTC.

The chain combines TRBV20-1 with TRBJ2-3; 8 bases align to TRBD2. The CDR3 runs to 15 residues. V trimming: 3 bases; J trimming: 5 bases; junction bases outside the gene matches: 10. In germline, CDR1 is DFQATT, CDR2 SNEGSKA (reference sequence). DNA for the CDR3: TGCAGTGCTAGTCGGGGAGCGGGAGCACAAGATACGCAGTATTTT. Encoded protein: CSASRGAGAQDTQYF.

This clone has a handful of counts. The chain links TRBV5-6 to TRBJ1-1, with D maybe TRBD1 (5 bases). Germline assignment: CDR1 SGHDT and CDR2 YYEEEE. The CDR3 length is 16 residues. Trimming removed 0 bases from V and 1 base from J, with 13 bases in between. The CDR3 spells CASSLGFIGENTEAFF. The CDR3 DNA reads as TGTGCCAGCAGCTTGGGGTTTATAGGGGAGAACACTGAAGCTTTCTTT.

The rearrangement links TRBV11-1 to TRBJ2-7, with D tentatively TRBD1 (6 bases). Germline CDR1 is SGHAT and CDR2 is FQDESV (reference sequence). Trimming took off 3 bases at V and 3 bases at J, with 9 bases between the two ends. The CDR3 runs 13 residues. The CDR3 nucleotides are TGTGCCAGCAGCTTCCCACAGGGCTACGAGCAGTACTTC. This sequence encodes CASSFPQGYEQYF.

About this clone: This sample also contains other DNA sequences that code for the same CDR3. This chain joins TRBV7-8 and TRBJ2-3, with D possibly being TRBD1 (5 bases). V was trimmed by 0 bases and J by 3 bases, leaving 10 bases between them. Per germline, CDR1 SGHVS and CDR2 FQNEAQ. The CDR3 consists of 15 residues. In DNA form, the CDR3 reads TGTGCCAGCAGCTTAGCAGGGGCCAGGACAGATACGCAGTATTTT. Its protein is CASSLAGARTDTQYF. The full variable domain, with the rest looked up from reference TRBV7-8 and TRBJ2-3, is GAGVSQSPRYKVAKRGQDVALRCDPISGHVSLFWYQQALGQGPEFLTYFQNEAQLDKSGLPSDRFFAERPEGSVSTLKIQRTQQEDSAVYLCASSLAGARTDTQYFGPGTRLTVL.

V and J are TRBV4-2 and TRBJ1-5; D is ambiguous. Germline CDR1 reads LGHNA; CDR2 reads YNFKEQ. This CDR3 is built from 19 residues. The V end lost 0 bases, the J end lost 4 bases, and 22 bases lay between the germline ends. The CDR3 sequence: CASSQDWLAADTGNQPQHF. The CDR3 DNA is TGTGCCAGCAGCCAAGATTGGTTGGCAGCCGATACGGGAAATCAGCCCCAGCATTTT.

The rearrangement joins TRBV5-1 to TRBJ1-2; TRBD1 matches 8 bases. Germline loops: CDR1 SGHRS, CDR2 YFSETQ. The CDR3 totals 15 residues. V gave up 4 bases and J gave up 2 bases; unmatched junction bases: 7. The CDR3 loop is CASSLGGTGNYGYTF. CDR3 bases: TGCGCCAGCAGCCTAGGGGGGACAGGAAACTATGGCTACACCTTC.

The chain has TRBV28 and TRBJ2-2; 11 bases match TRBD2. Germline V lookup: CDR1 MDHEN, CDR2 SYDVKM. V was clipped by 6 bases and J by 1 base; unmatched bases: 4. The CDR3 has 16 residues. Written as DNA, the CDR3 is TGTGCCAGCAGCCGGGGACTAGCGGTGAACACCGGGGAGCTGTTTTTT. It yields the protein CASSRGLAVNTGELFF.

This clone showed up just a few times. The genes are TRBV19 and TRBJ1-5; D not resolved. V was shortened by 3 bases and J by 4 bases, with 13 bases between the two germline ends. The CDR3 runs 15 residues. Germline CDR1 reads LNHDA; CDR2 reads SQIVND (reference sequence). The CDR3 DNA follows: TGTGCCAGTAGTATGGGTCACACAGCAAATCAGCCCCAGCATTTT. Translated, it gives CASSMGHTANQPQHF.